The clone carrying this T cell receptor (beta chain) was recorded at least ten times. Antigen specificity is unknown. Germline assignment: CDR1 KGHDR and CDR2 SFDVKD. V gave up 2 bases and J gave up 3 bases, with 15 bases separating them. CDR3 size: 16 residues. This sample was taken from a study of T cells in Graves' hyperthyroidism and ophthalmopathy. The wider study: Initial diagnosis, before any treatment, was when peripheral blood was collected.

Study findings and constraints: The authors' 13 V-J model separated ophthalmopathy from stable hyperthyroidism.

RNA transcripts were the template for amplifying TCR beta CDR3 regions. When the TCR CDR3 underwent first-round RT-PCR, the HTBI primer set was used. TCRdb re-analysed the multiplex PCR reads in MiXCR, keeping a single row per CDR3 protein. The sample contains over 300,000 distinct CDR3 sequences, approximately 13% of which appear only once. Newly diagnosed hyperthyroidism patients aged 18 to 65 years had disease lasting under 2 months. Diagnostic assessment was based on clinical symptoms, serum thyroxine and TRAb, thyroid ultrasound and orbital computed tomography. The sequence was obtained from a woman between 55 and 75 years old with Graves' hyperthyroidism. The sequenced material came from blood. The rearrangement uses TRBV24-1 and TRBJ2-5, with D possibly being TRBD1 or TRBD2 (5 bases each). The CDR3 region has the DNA TGTGCCACCAGTGATTCTCTCGGGGCCAAAAAAGAGACCCAGTACTTC. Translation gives CATSDSLGAKKETQYF.